Below, 22 T cell receptor beta chains from the same sample are listed, as sequenced in a study of T cell repertoires in cytomegalovirus infection. The antigens of these receptors remain unknown. TCRdb reprocessed the reads via MiXCR and lists one record per CDR3 protein. The table records hundreds of thousands of distinct CDR3 sequences, 30% to 35% of them present only once. This specimen was cultured PBMCs, taken from culture after CMV antigen stimulation. Every receptor here comes from a human donor in good health (CMV status not recorded). Some clones in this sample may be carry-over from other donors' samples.

Ten or more counts support this clonotype. The J gene is TRBJ2-3, the V gene TRBV7-2; D tentatively reads TRBD1 or TRBD2 (5 bases each). Germline assignment: CDR1 SGHTA and CDR2 FQGNSA. The CDR3 totals 15 residues. The V and J ends lost 4 bases and 1 base respectively, with 12 bases between them. DNA of the CDR3: TGTGCCAGCAGCTGGGGGTTCTTAGGCACAGATACGCAGTATTTT. Protein product: CASSWGFLGTDTQYF. Looking up the rest from reference TRBV7-2 and TRBJ2-3 gives the full variable domain: GAGVSQSPSNKVTEKGKDVELRCDPISGHTALYWYRQSLGQGLEFLIYFQGNSAPDKSGLPSDRFSAERTGGSVSTLTIQRTQQEDSAVYLCASSWGFLGTDTQYFGPGTRLTVL.

CDR3 nucleotides: TGCAGCGTGCAAAGGGAGGACAGGGCCCCAGATACGCAGTATTTT. It specifies CSVQREDRAPDTQYF. V and J are TRBV29-1 and TRBJ2-3, with 8 bases fitting TRBD1. CDR1 is SQVTM and CDR2 is ANQGSEA in the germline V gene. Losses at the gene ends were 6 bases for V and 4 bases for J; bases not matched to a gene: 12. The CDR3 has 15 amino acids.

In DNA form, the CDR3 reads TGCGCCAGCAGCCAAAAAGAGGGGGCTAGCAATCAGCCCCAGCATTTT. Its protein product is CASSQKEGASNQPQHF. This chain uses TRBV4-3 with TRBJ1-5; 7 positions agree with TRBD1. The CDR3 has 16 amino acids. Germline V gives CDR1 LGHNA, CDR2 YSLEER. Germline trimming cut 2 bases from V and 0 bases from J; bases unmatched to any gene: 4.

This clonotype was recorded at least ten times. V gene TRBV12-3 or TRBV12-4 combines with J gene TRBJ2-7; D might be TRBD1 (6 bases). The V gene lost 6 bases and the J gene lost 3 bases, with 12 bases spanning the gap. There are 13 residues in the CDR3. The CDR3 DNA reads as TGTGCCAGCAGCCTAGGACAGAACTACGAGCAGTACGTC. It translates to CASSLGQNYEQYV.

This clonotype was observed at least ten times. The rearrangement links TRBV6-1 to TRBJ1-2; TRBD1 matches at 9 bases. V dropped 6 bases and J dropped 3; count of bases not matched to a gene: 11. The CDR3 length is 16 residues. Germline assignment: CDR1 MNHNS and CDR2 SASEGT. Here the CDR3 reads CASSYSRTGGDYGYTF. In DNA, the CDR3 is TGTGCCAGCAGCTATTCCAGAACAGGGGGCGACTATGGCTACACCTTC.

The chain has TRBV7-2 and TRBJ2-3, with a weak D call TRBD2 (6 bases). The CDR3 loop spans 15 amino acids. Germline-derived CDR1 and CDR2 are SGHTA and FQGNSA. With 1 base removed from V and 2 bases from J, the gap between germline ends came to 10 bases. CDR3 in amino acids: CASSLVSGATDTQYF. The CDR3 DNA follows: TGTGCCAGCAGCTTAGTTAGCGGAGCCACAGATACGCAGTATTTT.

This clonotype was seen only a few times. The chain is built from TRBV5-6 and TRBJ2-3; tentative D call: TRBD1 (6 bases). Germline V gene lookup returns CDR1 SGHDT and CDR2 YYEEEE. The CDR3 totals 14 residues. V shed 6 bases and J shed 3 bases, with 14 bases lying between them. This CDR3 is CASNPNRVTDTQYF. The CDR3 DNA sequence: TGTGCCAGCAACCCCAACAGGGTTACAGATACGCAGTATTTT.

This clonotype was seen a few times. This chain links TRBV19 with TRBJ1-2; weak D call: TRBD1 (5 bases). Germline CDR1 is LNHDA and CDR2 is SQIVND (reference sequence). The CDR3 runs to 14 residues. V shed 0 bases and J shed 2 bases, with 7 bases lying between them. In nucleotides, the CDR3 is TGTGCCAGTAGTATAGATGGACAAAACTATGGCTACACCTTC. Residues: CASSIDGQNYGYTF.

The chain carries TRBV28 and TRBJ1-6, with D unclear. With 7 bases removed from V and 7 bases from J, the gap between germline ends came to 8 bases. Germline loops: CDR1 MDHEN, CDR2 SYDVKM. The CDR3 covers 12 residues. Here the CDR3 DNA reads TGTGCCAGCAAGGACGCGAATTCACCCCTCCACTTT. As protein: CASKDANSPLHF.

The chain combines TRBV12-3 or TRBV12-4 with TRBJ1-2; a possible D gene is TRBD1 (5 bases). The CDR3 runs 15 residues. V shed 2 bases and J shed 4 bases, with 14 bases lying between them. The CDR3 protein is CASSLRSGQIYGYTF. CDR3 in DNA: TGTGCCAGCAGTTTACGGTCAGGGCAAATCTATGGCTACACCTTC.

In its sample, this clonotype was seen many times. This chain connects TRBV28 to TRBJ1-1; D is possibly TRBD1 (5 bases). The CDR3 loop spans 13 amino acids. V lost 5 bases to trimming and J lost 4 bases, with 11 bases between them. CDR1 is MDHEN, CDR2 SYDVKM, per germline. The CDR3 loop is CASSLRGVTEAFF. The DNA for the CDR3 is TGTGCCAGCAGTCTCCGGGGGGTCACTGAAGCTTTCTTT.

This clonotype was found many times. The chain joins TRBV5-6 to TRBJ2-7, with D possibly called TRBD1 or TRBD2 (5 bases each). Germline V CDR1 and CDR2: SGHDT, YYEEEE. There are 12 residues in the CDR3. The V and J ends lost 3 bases and 6 bases respectively, with 10 bases between them. This chain's CDR3 is CASSSGTGEQYV. The DNA of the CDR3 is TGTGCCAGCAGCTCCGGGACGGGCGAGCAGTACGTC.

Many counts were recorded for this clonotype. This chain joins TRBV7-2 and TRBJ2-1, with TRBD1 as a possible D gene (6 bases). Germline CDR1 SGHTA, CDR2 FQGNSA. CDR3 length: 14 amino acids. V was clipped by 2 bases and J by 6 bases, with 11 bases between them. CDR3 in DNA: TGTGCCAGCAGCTTACAGGGGCAAGGCAATGAGCAGTTCTTC. It encodes CASSLQGQGNEQFF.

The rearrangement uses TRBV28 and TRBJ2-7, with 7 bases that match TRBD1. J gave up 2 bases and V 4 bases, and 5 bases lay outside the gene matches. CDR3 length: 14 amino acids. From germline, CDR1 is MDHEN and CDR2 SYDVKM. The CDR3 DNA follows: TGTGCCAGCAGTTCCGGACAGGCCGCCTACGAGCAGTACGTC. Translated, it gives CASSSGQAAYEQYV.

The chain carries TRBV7-4 and TRBJ2-7, with a weak D call TRBD1 (5 bases). CDR1 SGHVT and CDR2 SQSDAQ come from the germline V gene. The V end lost 2 bases, the J end lost 7 bases, and 18 bases lay between the germline ends. The CDR3 sequence is 15 residues long. CDR3 in amino acids: CASSLSQGLEMEQYF. The CDR3 DNA is TGTGCCAGCAGCTTAAGCCAGGGTCTAGAGATGGAGCAGTACTTC.

The rearrangement joins TRBV6-2 or TRBV6-3 to TRBJ2-3; D possibly uses TRBD1 or TRBD2 (5 bases each). Trimming cost V 8 bases and J 11 bases, with 17 bases left between them. CDR3 length equals 12 residues. CDR1 MNHEY and CDR2 SVGEGT come from the germline V gene. The CDR3, as DNA: TGTGCCAGCCTTCCGAGAAAGGGGAGGCAGTATTTT. Amino acid sequence: CASLPRKGRQYF.

The CDR3 coding sequence is TGTGCCAGCAGCTTAGGTTTCCTAGCGGGATCGCGGGGCACCGGGGAGCTGTTTTTT. Encoded protein: CASSLGFLAGSRGTGELFF. The chain recombines TRBV7-8 with TRBJ2-2, with 9 nucleotides matching TRBD2. This CDR3 region has 19 residues. CDR1 and CDR2 (germline): SGHVS, FQNEAQ. The V and J ends lost 1 base and 4 bases, in that order; junction bases with no gene match: 13. Complete variable domain (other parts from reference TRBV7-8 and TRBJ2-2): GAGVSQSPRYKVAKRGQDVALRCDPISGHVSLFWYQQALGQGPEFLTYFQNEAQLDKSGLPSDRFFAERPEGSVSTLKIQRTQQEDSAVYLCASSLGFLAGSRGTGELFFGEGSRLTVL.

This clonotype was counted a few times. The CDR3 DNA sequence: TGTGCCAGTAGTACCGAAGGGCCTAGCGTGAGCTCCTACGAGCAGTACTTC. Translated: CASSTEGPSVSSYEQYF. The chain combines TRBV19 with TRBJ2-7, with D possibly being TRBD2 (6 bases). The CDR3 contains 17 residues. The germline CDR1 and CDR2 sequences are LNHDA and SQIVND (reference sequence). Trimming stripped 4 bases from V and 0 bases from J, with 19 bases between.

The sample holds one count of this clonotype. The chain links TRBV9 to TRBJ2-1; 11 bases line up with TRBD2. Per the germline V gene, CDR1 is SGDLS and CDR2 is YYNGEE. V lost 4 bases, J lost 6 bases, and 0 bases stayed unmatched. This CDR3 is built from 13 residues. The CDR3 DNA reads as TGTGCCAGCAGCACTAGCGGGGGCAATGAGCAGTTCTTC. Its protein is CASSTSGGNEQFF.

The chain links TRBV6-2 or TRBV6-3 to TRBJ2-1; D is unclear. Trimming took off 2 bases at V and 1 base at J, with 15 bases between the two ends. The CDR3 sequence is 17 residues long. Looked up from germline, CDR1 is MNHEY and CDR2 is SVGEGT. The CDR3 spells CASSYKGSRSSYNEQFF. As DNA, the CDR3 is TGTGCCAGCAGTTACAAGGGTAGCCGGTCGTCCTACAATGAGCAGTTCTTC.

The chain uses TRBV27 and TRBJ2-4, with D perhaps matching TRBD2 (6 bases). Germline CDR1 reads MNHEY; CDR2 reads SMNVEV (reference sequence). Trimming left V 2 bases short and J 6 bases short, with 14 bases between. CDR3 length: 15 amino acids. The CDR3 spells CASSLAGTQGNIQYF. The DNA for the CDR3 is TGTGCCAGCAGTTTAGCCGGGACTCAGGGAAACATTCAGTACTTC.

This clonotype has only a few counts. The chain joins TRBV7-9 to TRBJ2-1; 7 bases are shared with TRBD2. V dropped 5 bases and J dropped 0; count of bases not matched to a gene: 10. CDR1 SEHNR and CDR2 FQNEAQ come from the germline V gene (reference sequence). This CDR3 comprises 17 residues. CDR3 protein: CASSPRGGGSSYNEQFF. CDR3 sequence (DNA): TGTGCCAGCAGCCCCCGGGGCGGGGGTAGCTCCTACAATGAGCAGTTCTTC.